Each of the 11 T cell receptor beta chains below was sequenced from the same sample in a study of control samples from healthy donors and cancer patients. TCRdb keeps only in-frame clones here, not all; method: immunoSEQ multiplex PCR. The sample lists roughly 88,000 clones, 91% seen once, with approximately 1% in the top ten. The sequenced material came from blood. These receptors came from a woman younger than 45 in good health.

V is TRBV2 and J is TRBJ1-3, with D maybe TRBD1 (6 bases). Germline assignment: CDR1 SNHLY and CDR2 FYNNEI. The V end lost 7 bases, the J end lost 0 bases, and 16 bases lay between the germline ends. The CDR3 is 16 amino acids. DNA of the CDR3: TGTGCCAGCACCCGTGGCGGGACAAGCTCTGGAAACACCATATATTTT. Translating gives CASTRGGTSSGNTIYF.

The V gene is TRBV7-3, the J gene TRBJ2-3, with D unclear. Trimming took off 0 bases at V and 1 base at J, with 14 bases between the two ends. The CDR3 is made up of 17 amino acids. In germline, CDR1 is SGHTA, CDR2 FQGTGA. CDR3 region: CASSLTRSRVGTDTQYF. The CDR3 DNA follows: TGTGCCAGCAGCTTAACCCGCTCCCGGGTGGGCACAGATACGCAGTATTTT.

The rearrangement links TRBV19 to TRBJ2-7, with D tentatively TRBD1 (7 bases). The CDR3 consists of 15 residues. Trimming left V 5 bases short and J 6 bases short, with 20 bases between. Per the germline V gene, CDR1 is LNHDA and CDR2 is SQIVND (reference sequence). CDR3 amino acids: CASSVPKAGGSEQYF. Here the CDR3 DNA reads TGTGCCAGTAGTGTACCGAAGGCAGGGGGGAGCGAGCAGTACTTC.

The genes are TRBV5-1 and TRBJ2-7, with 13 bases fitting TRBD2. CDR3 length equals 15 residues. With V trimmed by 5 bases and J by 2 bases, 4 bases remained unmatched. The germline gives CDR1 SGHRS, CDR2 YFSETQ. The CDR3 region is CASRPLAGGPYEQYF. The CDR3 coding sequence is TGCGCCAGCAGACCACTAGCGGGAGGGCCCTACGAGCAGTACTTC. Variable domain in full (rest from reference TRBV5-1 and TRBJ2-7): KAGVTQTPRYLIKTRGQQVTLSCSPISGHRSVSWYQQTPGQGLQFLFEYFSETQRNKGNFPGRFSGRQFSNSRSEMNVSTLELGDSALYLCASRPLAGGPYEQYFGPGTRLTVT.

The chain recombines TRBV19 with TRBJ1-5; the D gene is possibly TRBD1 (5 bases). This CDR3 is 15 amino acids long. V was cut by 3 bases and J by 4 bases, with 13 bases left in between. Per the germline V gene, CDR1 is LNHDA and CDR2 is SQIVND (reference sequence). As DNA, the CDR3 is TGTGCCAGTAGTATGTCGTGGGGCGGGAATCAGCCCCAGCATTTT. It yields the protein CASSMSWGGNQPQHF. Full variable domain (rest looked up from reference TRBV19 and TRBJ1-5): DGGITQSPKYLFRKEGQNVTLSCEQNLNHDAMYWYRQDPGQGLRLIYYSQIVNDFQKGDIAEGYSVSREKKESFPLTVTSAQKNPTAFYLCASSMSWGGNQPQHFGDGTRLSIL.

V usage is TRBV6-6 and J usage is TRBJ1-6; D not certain. Germline V gene data show CDR1 as MNHNY and CDR2 as SVGAGI (reference sequence). The CDR3 is 16 amino acids. The ends were cut back, 6 bases at V and 0 bases at J, with 12 bases in the middle. The CDR3 region is CASSPSAHSYNSPLHF. The CDR3 DNA reads TGTGCCAGCAGCCCGTCGGCACACTCCTATAATTCACCCCTCCACTTT.

The J gene is TRBJ2-1, the V gene TRBV2, with 8 bases matching TRBD2. The CDR3 loop spans 15 amino acids. The V segment lost 9 bases and the J segment 2 bases; nucleotides outside the gene matches: 9. Germline lookup yields CDR1 SNHLY and CDR2 FYNNEI. CDR3: CARGGSGVTYNEQFF. The CDR3 nucleotides read TGTGCCAGGGGAGGTAGCGGGGTCACCTACAATGAGCAGTTCTTC.

This chain joins TRBV3-1 (or the pseudogene TRBV3-2) and TRBJ2-6; tentatively, D is TRBD1 (5 bases). From germline, CDR1 is LGHDT and CDR2 YNNKEL (reference sequence). V was trimmed by 6 bases and J by 4 bases, leaving 16 bases between them. The CDR3 contains 16 residues. The CDR3 region is CASRATYRSGANVLTF. CDR3 DNA sequence: TGTGCCAGCAGGGCTACCTACAGGTCCGGGGCCAACGTCCTGACTTTC.

V and J are TRBV11-2 and TRBJ1-5, with D perhaps matching TRBD1 (5 bases). This CDR3 has 15 amino acids. The germline V gene encodes CDR1 SGHAT and CDR2 FQNNGV. V gave up 5 bases and J gave up 6 bases, with 17 bases separating them. CDR3 sequence: CASSPGSGLGQPQHF. CDR3 nucleotide sequence: TGTGCCAGCAGCCCCGGGTCAGGGTTGGGTCAGCCCCAGCATTTT. Complete variable domain (other parts from reference TRBV11-2 and TRBJ1-5): EAGVAQSPRYKIIEKRQSVAFWCNPISGHATLYWYQQILGQGPKLLIQFQNNGVVDDSQLPKDRFSAERLKGVDSTLKIQPAKLEDSAVYLCASSPGSGLGQPQHFGDGTRLSIL.

The chain is built from TRBV20-1 and TRBJ2-1; the D gene is possibly TRBD2 (5 bases). From germline, CDR1 is DFQATT and CDR2 SNEGSKA (reference sequence). The CDR3 runs to 11 residues. Trimming removed 5 bases from V and 12 bases from J, with 14 bases in between. CDR3 residues: CSAETSFSQFF. The CDR3 DNA reads as TGCAGTGCTGAAACTAGTTTCTCGCAGTTCTTC.

V is TRBV19 and J is TRBJ1-2; the match to TRBD1 covers 8 bases. Germline V CDR1 and CDR2: LNHDA, SQIVND (reference sequence). CDR3 length equals 13 residues. Unmatched junction bases numbered 2, after V lost 4 bases and J lost 4 bases. Written as DNA, the CDR3 is TGTGCCAGTAGTACAGGGGGCGGCTATGGCTACACCTTC. It yields the protein CASSTGGGYGYTF.